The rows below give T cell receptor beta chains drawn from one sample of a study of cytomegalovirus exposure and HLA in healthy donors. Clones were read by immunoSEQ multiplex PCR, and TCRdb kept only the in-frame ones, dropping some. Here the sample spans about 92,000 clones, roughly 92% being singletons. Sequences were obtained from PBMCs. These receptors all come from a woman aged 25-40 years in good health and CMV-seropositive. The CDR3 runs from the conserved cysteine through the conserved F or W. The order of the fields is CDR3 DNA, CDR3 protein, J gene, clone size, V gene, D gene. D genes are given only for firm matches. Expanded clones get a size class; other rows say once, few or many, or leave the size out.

CDR3nt: TGTGCCAGCAGCGAAACAAGCGGGAGACTCTCCGAGCAGTACTTC
CDR3aa: CASSETSGRLSEQYF
j_gene: TRBJ2-7
abundance: .
v_gene: TRBV7-6
d_gene: TRBD2

CDR3nt: TGCGCCAGCAGCCAAGCCCTGATGGGACTCCGTTCGAATGAGCAGTTCTTC
CDR3aa: CASSQALMGLRSNEQFF
j_gene: TRBJ2-1
abundance: once
v_gene: TRBV4-1
d_gene: .

CDR3nt: TGTGCCAGCTCACCAGGGACAGGGGCAAAGGAAAAACTGTTTTTT
CDR3aa: CASSPGTGAKEKLFF
j_gene: TRBJ1-4
abundance: .
v_gene: TRBV18
d_gene: TRBD1

CDR3nt: TGTGCCAGTAGACCCACTGGACTAGCGGGAGCTTTCGGGGAGCTGTTTTTT
CDR3aa: CASRPTGLAGAFGELFF
j_gene: TRBJ2-2
abundance: .
v_gene: TRBV19
d_gene: TRBD2

CDR3nt: TGTGCCATCAGTGAGGGACAGGGGATTTTCTCTGGGGCCAACGTCCTGACTTTC
CDR3aa: CAISEGQGIFSGANVLTF
j_gene: TRBJ2-6
abundance: .
v_gene: TRBV10-3
d_gene: TRBD1

CDR3nt: TGTGCCAGCAGCTTTGATAGCGGGAGTGGTGAGACCCAGTACTTC
CDR3aa: CASSFDSGSGETQYF
j_gene: TRBJ2-5
abundance: .
v_gene: TRBV5-4
d_gene: TRBD2

CDR3nt: TGTGCCAGCAACGGACTAGCGGGAACCTACGAGCAGTACTTC
CDR3aa: CASNGLAGTYEQYF
j_gene: TRBJ2-7
abundance: .
v_gene: TRBV7-8
d_gene: TRBD2

CDR3nt: TGTGCCAGCAGTTTGAGGACAGGGATGCGTGGGGCCAACGTCCTGACTTTC
CDR3aa: CASSLRTGMRGANVLTF
j_gene: TRBJ2-6
abundance: few
v_gene: TRBV27
d_gene: TRBD1

CDR3nt: TGCGCCAGCAAAGGACTAGAAGGCTCCTACAATGAGCAGTTCTTC
CDR3aa: CASKGLEGSYNEQFF
j_gene: TRBJ2-1
abundance: .
v_gene: TRBV5-1
d_gene: TRBD2

CDR3nt: TGTGCCAGCAGATTCGGCGGGAGTGGAACCGGGGAGCTGTTTTTT
CDR3aa: CASRFGGSGTGELFF
j_gene: TRBJ2-2
abundance: .
v_gene: TRBV11-2
d_gene: TRBD2

CDR3nt: TGTGCCAGCAGTAACTGGGGAGACTATGGCTACACCTTC
CDR3aa: CASSNWGDYGYTF
j_gene: TRBJ1-2
abundance: .
v_gene: TRBV6-6
d_gene: .

CDR3nt: TGTGCCAGTAGTGGCGGGATTGGGCCAGATACGCAGTATTTT
CDR3aa: CASSGGIGPDTQYF
j_gene: TRBJ2-3
abundance: .
v_gene: TRBV19
d_gene: .

CDR3nt: TGTGCCAGCACCACGGGTGGGTATACGCAGTATTTT
CDR3aa: CASTTGGYTQYF
j_gene: TRBJ2-3
abundance: once
v_gene: TRBV28
d_gene: .

CDR3nt: TGTGCCAGCAGCTTAGAATCCCGCAGGGCTCTATATGGCTACACCTTC
CDR3aa: CASSLESRRALYGYTF
j_gene: TRBJ1-2
abundance: once
v_gene: TRBV7-8
d_gene: .